This T cell receptor beta chain was sequenced for a study of tumor-infiltrating lymphocytes in primary liver carcinoma. Looking at the study overall: Patients included men and women of 30 to 69 years.

The input was 450 to 500 ng total RNA; TCR beta cDNA was made from it with a constant-region primer. TCR beta libraries came from three nested multiplex PCR rounds using slightly modified ARM-PCR. The first two PCR rounds, around 11 cycles each, used TRBV1-TRBV30 forward primers and a C-beta reverse primer. TCRdb re-called the multiplex PCR reads through MiXCR, storing one row per CDR3 protein. The sample lists more than 45,000 distinct CDR3 sequences, approximately 80% occurring once. Germline loops: CDR1 GTSNPN, CDR2 SVGIG (reference sequence). CDR3 length: 14 residues. The study co-extracted DNA and RNA from roughly 20-30 mg of unsorted bulk tissue. As for this clonotype: At one end the junction does not follow the germline gene, possibly because of a read error.

The sequence derives from a man aged 40-55 years with primary liver carcinoma and hepatitis B virus infection. What was sequenced was liver tumor tissue from sampling region 5. Specified subset: tumor region T5, tumor centre. The rearrangement uses TRBV30 and TRBJ2-5; no definite D call. CDR3 protein: CDWSTSSGWGTQYF. CDR3 in DNA: TGTGACTGGAGTACCTCCTCGGGCTGGGGGACCCAGTACTTC.